This T cell receptor beta chain was obtained from a study of OX40 agonist ivuxolimab in advanced cancers. Describing the broader study: Ivuxolimab was a fully human IgG2 agonistic monoclonal antibody targeting the costimulatory receptor OX40 (CD134). The dose-escalation cohort was about 83% male with a mean age of about 54 years, ranging from roughly 23 to 90. Of the approximately 54 patients in dose escalation, about 20 had hepatocellular carcinoma, some 15 had melanoma, 9 had renal cell carcinoma and 9 had head and neck cancer. Partial responses occurred in three dose-escalation patients, of whom one had hepatocellular carcinoma and two had cutaneous melanoma. Peripheral TCRbeta sequencing was intended to test whether TCR sequence diversity was altered and clonal T-cell expansion was caused by ivuxolimab. Intravenous ivuxolimab was administered to patients every 2 weeks at six dose levels: 0.01, 0.1, 0.3, 1.5, 3 and 10 mg/kg. The paper reports the monotherapy dose-escalation portion (N of about 50 patients) of the phase I ivuxolimab trial. Prior anti-PD-1, anti-PD-L1 or anti-CTLA-4 therapy was permitted, and checkpoint inhibitors had been received by roughly two fifths of dose-escalation patients. What the research found in general, with its limitations: Low levels of normalized T-cell clonal expansion were also seen in some nonresponding patients. At doses from 0.1 to 3.0 mg/kg, clonal expansion was seen in both CD4+ and CD8+ blood T cells between baseline and week 6. Which antigens the clonally expanded peripheral T cells were specific for was not determined. In the 0.1-3.0 mg/kg groups, partial responders were among the patients with the lowest normalized peripheral clonal expansion, particularly in CD8+ T cells. After ivuxolimab, more expanded clones were found on average in CD8+ T cells than in CD4+ T cells.

To sequence the TCRbeta CDR3 region, genomic DNA was isolated from the sorted cells. The immunoSEQ Assay was used for sequencing of TCRbeta CDR3 regions. In its TCRdb copy, this immuneACCESS table keeps in-frame sequences only and misses some clones. Where compared with another copy, unresolved V genes explain less than half of these, and the others have no known cause. The sample data list 100,000 to 150,000 clones, and under 95% of these were observed just once. The leading ten clones occupy over 0.8% of the sample. About this clone: The antigen it binds to is not known. No base qualities exist here, and no much larger clone lies one base off it.

Measured from the cysteine to the phenylalanine, the CDR3 is 15 residues long. The only DNA kept is the CDR3, 45 bases in frame from the first base. Trimming leaves V shorter by 6 bases and J shorter by 1 base, with the junction holding 7 bases beyond the gene matches. CDR1 and CDR2 are read off the germline V gene as MNHEY and SVGAGI. The trial excluded patients who had a history of autoimmune disease or were on systemic immunosuppression. In every dose cohort, peripheral blood was drawn for TCR sequencing at baseline, cycle 4 day 1, and cycle 7 day 1. The samples were taken from a phase I, first-in-human, multicenter, open-label dose-escalation trial of ivuxolimab. Adults with locally advanced or metastatic melanoma, renal cell carcinoma, hepatocellular carcinoma or head and neck squamous cell carcinoma were enrolled in the trial. Before TCR sequencing, CD4+ and CD8+ T cells were separately sorted from peripheral blood.

The clonotype originates from an adult with an advanced solid tumor such as melanoma, head and neck, liver or kidney cancer. This sequence uses TRBV6-5 and TRBJ2-7, and 9 bases in between align with TRBD1. The material was CD4+ or CD8+ T cells sorted from blood, obtained in a trial of the OX40 agonist ivuxolimab. The CDR3 region reads CASRRDRDRSYEQYF. The sequenced DNA: TGTGCCAGCAGGAGGGACAGGGACAGGTCCTACGAGCAGTACTTC.